These 14 T cell receptor beta chains came from one sample sequenced in a study of T cells in Graves' hyperthyroidism and ophthalmopathy. Researchers amplified the TCR beta CDR3 regions from RNA transcripts. A set of HTBI primers served as the primers for a first-round RT-PCR of the TCR CDR3. TCRdb redid the calling of the multiplex PCR reads with MiXCR, one entry per CDR3 protein. Here the sample spans approximately 300,000 distinct CDR3 sequences, roughly 15% being singletons. The sample was blood. These receptors originate from a man aged 25-45 years with Graves' hyperthyroidism.

This clonotype was recorded at least ten times. CDR3 region: CSATGQGQETQYF. In DNA, the CDR3 is TGCAGTGCCACGGGACAGGGGCAAGAGACCCAGTACTTC. This rearrangement joins TRBV20-1 to TRBJ2-5, with TRBD1 matching 10 bases. Losses at the gene ends were 6 bases for V and 2 bases for J; bases not matched to a gene: 3. The CDR3 has 13 residues. Looked up from germline, CDR1 is DFQATT and CDR2 is SNEGSKA (reference sequence).

This clonotype was seen at least ten times. The chain has TRBV6-1 and TRBJ2-1; 11 bases are shared with TRBD1. Germline V gene lookup returns CDR1 MNHNS and CDR2 SASEGT. This CDR3 is 14 amino acids long. V gave up 8 bases and J gave up 6 bases; unmatched junction bases: 6. CDR3 nucleotide sequence: TGTGCCAGCGACGCGGGGACAGGGGGCAATGAGCAGTTCTTC. Translated: CASDAGTGGNEQFF.

This clonotype showed up many times. The gene calls are TRBV28 and TRBJ1-2; D ambiguous. The CDR3 is made up of 15 amino acids. Trimming stripped 2 bases from V and 8 bases from J, with 18 bases between. CDR1 and CDR2 from the germline V gene are MDHEN and SYDVKM. The CDR3 loop reads CASSLVPKSAQGYTF. The CDR3 DNA reads TGTGCCAGCAGTTTAGTACCCAAATCAGCTCAGGGCTACACCTTC.

The CDR3, as DNA: TGTGCCAGCAGCCAAGTACCTAGCGACGAGCAGTACTTC. This sequence encodes CASSQVPSDEQYF. This chain joins TRBV4-2 and TRBJ2-7; tentative D call: TRBD2 (6 bases). Germline V CDR1 and CDR2: LGHNA, YNFKEQ. V gave up 1 base and J gave up 5 bases, with 9 bases separating them. CDR3 length equals 13 residues.

The chain uses TRBV10-1 and TRBJ2-3; D might be TRBD2 (6 bases). This CDR3 is built from 14 residues. Trimming removed 6 bases at V and 6 bases at J, with 16 bases between. CDR1 is WNHNN and CDR2 is SYGVQD in the germline V gene (reference sequence). The DNA for the CDR3 is TGCGCCAGCAGCACTAGCCCCATAGGGGATACGCAGTATTTT. This codes for CASSTSPIGDTQYF.

The V gene is TRBV24-1, the J gene TRBJ2-5, with 9 nucleotides matching TRBD1. J lost 3 bases, V lost 0 bases, and 7 bases had no gene match. Germline V lookup: CDR1 KGHDR, CDR2 SFDVKD. The length of the CDR3 is 17 residues. The CDR3 sequence: CATSDLGQGNLEETQYF. The CDR3 DNA reads as TGTGCCACCAGTGATTTGGGACAGGGGAACCTCGAAGAGACCCAGTACTTC.

This clonotype was seen ten or more times. The chain has TRBV7-9 and TRBJ2-1, with TRBD1 identical over 8 bases. V lost 1 base, J lost 10 bases, and 3 bases stayed unmatched. The CDR3 runs 13 residues. Germline V gives CDR1 SEHNR, CDR2 FQNEAQ (reference sequence). The CDR3, as DNA: TGTGCCAGCAGCTTAGTCAGGGGGCGAGAGCAGTTCTTC. Translation gives CASSLVRGREQFF.

The chain links TRBV19 to TRBJ1-1; D is perhaps TRBD1 (5 bases). The V gene lost 7 bases and the J gene lost 3 bases, with 12 bases spanning the gap. The CDR3 consists of 13 residues. Germline assignment: CDR1 LNHDA and CDR2 SQIVND (reference sequence). The CDR3 region has the DNA TGTGCCAGTATCCTGGGAGGGGACACTGAAGCTTTCTTT. This encodes CASILGGDTEAFF.

This clonotype has just a few counts. This chain uses TRBV5-1 with TRBJ2-1; D not resolved. CDR3 length: 14 amino acids. V dropped 0 bases and J dropped 8 bases, with 12 bases sitting between them. CDR1 is SGHRS and CDR2 is YFSETQ in the germline V gene. The CDR3 DNA reads as TGCGCCAGCAGCTTGGCACCCCCCGTGGATGAGCAGTTCTTC. This gives the protein CASSLAPPVDEQFF.

The V and J genes are TRBV29-1 and TRBJ2-7; D not certain. In germline, CDR1 is SQVTM, CDR2 ANQGSEA. The CDR3 is 11 residues long. Trimming removed 6 bases from V and 2 bases from J, with 8 bases in between. The CDR3 reads CSVVETYEQYF. The CDR3 DNA reads as TGCAGCGTCGTAGAAACCTACGAGCAGTACTTC.

This clonotype was recorded many times. The genes are TRBV7-8 and TRBJ2-7, with 7 bases identical to TRBD1. The junction had 3 bases not matched to a gene; V was cut back by 4 bases and J by 6 bases. CDR1 is SGHVS and CDR2 is FQNEAQ in the germline V gene. This CDR3 spans 12 amino acids. The CDR3 DNA reads as TGTGCCAGCAGCTCTCACAGGGGCGAGCAGTACTTC. This translates into CASSSHRGEQYF. Full variable domain (outside the CDR3, taken from reference TRBV7-8 and TRBJ2-7): GAGVSQSPRYKVAKRGQDVALRCDPISGHVSLFWYQQALGQGPEFLTYFQNEAQLDKSGLPSDRFFAERPEGSVSTLKIQRTQQEDSAVYLCASSSHRGEQYFGPGTRLTVT.

The V gene is TRBV29-1, the J gene TRBJ2-7, with D perhaps matching TRBD1 (6 bases). This CDR3 has 17 residues. The V end lost 3 bases, the J end lost 2 bases, and 23 bases lay between the germline ends. CDR1 SQVTM and CDR2 ANQGSEA come from the germline V gene. The CDR3 DNA sequence: TGCAGCGTTGAGTTAGCAAGGCCCCCAGGGGTCCCCTACGAGCAGTACTTC. Protein: CSVELARPPGVPYEQYF.

This clonotype was counted many times. This rearrangement joins TRBV12-3 or TRBV12-4 to TRBJ2-7; 7 bases fit TRBD2. The CDR3 spans 15 residues. The junction had 7 bases not matched to a gene; V was cut back by 3 bases and J by 2 bases. CDR3 region: CASSFPSSGTYEQYF. The CDR3, as DNA: TGTGCCAGCAGTTTCCCTTCTAGCGGAACCTACGAGCAGTACTTC.

This clonotype occurred many times. CDR3 coding DNA: TGCAGTGCTAGCAGGGGGCAAGGGTACGAGCAGTACTTC. Protein product: CSASRGQGYEQYF. The chain couples TRBV20-1 to TRBJ2-7; 8 positions agree with TRBD1. The CDR3 has 13 residues. V shed 3 bases and J 4 bases; nucleotides not matched to a gene: 5. Germline V gene lookup returns CDR1 DFQATT and CDR2 SNEGSKA (reference sequence).